The clone carrying this TCR beta chain was seen a handful of times. The data originate from a study of blood T cell repertoires in COVID-19. Source study methods: Reference gene primer amplification in the assay estimated nucleated cell counts. TCRdb's table, derived via immunoSEQ multiplex PCR, lists solely in-frame clones and lacks some. V and J calls and clone size follow that table, whereas D and trimming were derived from the DNA. Here the sample spans about 230,000 clones, roughly four fifths being singletons. The Seattle site enrolled patients during active infection and followed them longitudinally. Sequenced material: peripheral blood. The TCR comes from a woman aged 80 or older with COVID-19, enrolled during active disease.

The CDR3 spells CASSMRTGSGQETQYF. The CDR3 DNA reads TGTGCCAGTAGTATGCGGACAGGTTCGGGACAAGAGACCCAGTACTTC. The V call is TRBV19, the J call TRBJ2-5, with 7 bases that match TRBD1. This CDR3 has 16 residues. The J segment lost 2 bases and the V segment lost 3 bases, leaving 9 bases of the junction unmatched. Germline V gene data show CDR1 as LNHDA and CDR2 as SQIVND (reference sequence).